This record looks at one TCR beta chain sequence and its context. Germline V gives CDR1 LGHNA, CDR2 YSLEER. CDR3 length: 15 amino acids. V trimming: 0 bases; J trimming: 9 bases; junction bases outside the gene matches: 6. Profiled with immunoSEQ multiplex PCR; TCRdb holds only in-frame clones, not every one. The profile covers about 97,000 clones, with approximately 94% appearing a single time and less than 0.4% taken by the ten largest. This sample was included in a study of technical replicates of blood from a few donors. Specimen: T cells isolated from PBMCs. The chain uses TRBV4-3 and TRBJ2-1, with TRBD2 matching over 9 bases. The sequence was obtained from a human donor in good health. The CDR3 nucleotides are TGCGCCAGCAGCCAAGATTATACTAGCGGGTTTGAGCAGTTCTTC. Translation: CASSQDYTSGFEQFF.